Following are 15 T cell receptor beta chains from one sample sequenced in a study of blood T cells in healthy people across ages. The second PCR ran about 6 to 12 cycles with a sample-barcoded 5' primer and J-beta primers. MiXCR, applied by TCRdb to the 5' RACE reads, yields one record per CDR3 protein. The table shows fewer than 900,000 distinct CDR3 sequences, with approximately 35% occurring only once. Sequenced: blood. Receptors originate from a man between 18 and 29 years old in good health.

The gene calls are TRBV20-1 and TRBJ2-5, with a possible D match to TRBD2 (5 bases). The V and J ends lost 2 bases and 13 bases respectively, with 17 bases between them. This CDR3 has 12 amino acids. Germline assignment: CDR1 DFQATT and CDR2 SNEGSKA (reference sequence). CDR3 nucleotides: TGCAGTGCTAGAAAGGACTCCTTTATGTGGTACTTC. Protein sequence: CSARKDSFMWYF.

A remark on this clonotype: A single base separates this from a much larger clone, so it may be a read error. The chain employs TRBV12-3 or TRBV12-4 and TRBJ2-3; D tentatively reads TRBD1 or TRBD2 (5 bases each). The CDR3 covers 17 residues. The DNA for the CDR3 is TGTGCCAGCAGTTTCCAGTTGACAGAAGCTAGCACAGATGCGCAGTATTTT. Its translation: CASSFQLTEASTDAQYF.

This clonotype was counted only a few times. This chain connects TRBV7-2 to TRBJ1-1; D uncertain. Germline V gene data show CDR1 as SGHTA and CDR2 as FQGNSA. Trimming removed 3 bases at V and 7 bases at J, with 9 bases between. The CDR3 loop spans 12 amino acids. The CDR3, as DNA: TGTGCCAGCAGCTTCCTGGAGGTTGAAGCTTTCTTT. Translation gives CASSFLEVEAFF.

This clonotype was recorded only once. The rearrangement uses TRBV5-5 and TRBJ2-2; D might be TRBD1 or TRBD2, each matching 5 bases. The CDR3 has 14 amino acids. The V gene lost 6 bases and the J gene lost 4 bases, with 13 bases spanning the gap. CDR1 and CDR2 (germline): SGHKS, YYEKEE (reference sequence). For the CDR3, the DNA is TGTGCCAGCACCCGAGGGGTTGGCACCGGGGAGCTGTTTTTT. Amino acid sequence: CASTRGVGTGELFF.

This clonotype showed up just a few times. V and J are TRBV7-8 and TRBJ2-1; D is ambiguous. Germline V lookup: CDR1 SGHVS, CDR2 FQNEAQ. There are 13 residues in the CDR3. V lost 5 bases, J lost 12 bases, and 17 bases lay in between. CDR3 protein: CASSRYMGSGQFF. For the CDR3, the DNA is TGTGCCAGCAGCCGCTATATGGGTTCCGGGCAGTTCTTC.

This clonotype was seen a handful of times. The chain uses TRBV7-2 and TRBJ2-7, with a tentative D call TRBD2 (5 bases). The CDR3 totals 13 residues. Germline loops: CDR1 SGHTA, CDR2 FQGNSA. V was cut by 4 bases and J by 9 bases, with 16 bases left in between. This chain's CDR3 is CASSSDNKRGQYF. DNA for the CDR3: TGTGCCAGCAGCTCCGACAACAAACGGGGGCAGTACTTC.

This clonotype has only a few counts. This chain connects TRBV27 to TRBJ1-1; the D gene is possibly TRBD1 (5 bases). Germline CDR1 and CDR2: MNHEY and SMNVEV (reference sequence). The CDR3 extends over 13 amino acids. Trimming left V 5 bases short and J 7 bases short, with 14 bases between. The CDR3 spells CASSRQTGFEAFF. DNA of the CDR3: TGTGCCAGCAGTCGGCAAACAGGATTTGAAGCTTTCTTT.

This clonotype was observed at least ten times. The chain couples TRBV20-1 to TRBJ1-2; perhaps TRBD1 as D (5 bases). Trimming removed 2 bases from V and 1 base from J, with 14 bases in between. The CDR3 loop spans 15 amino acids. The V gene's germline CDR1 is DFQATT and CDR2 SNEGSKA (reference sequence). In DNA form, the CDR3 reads TGCAGTGCTAGACGTGCCGGGGGACTTAACTATGGCTACACCTTC. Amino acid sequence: CSARRAGGLNYGYTF.

The chain's CDR3 is CSARGRVHTDTQYF. In DNA, the CDR3 is TGCAGTGCTAGAGGGCGGGTGCACACAGATACGCAGTATTTT. The V and J genes are TRBV20-1 and TRBJ2-3, with D perhaps TRBD2 (5 bases). The V end lost 1 base, the J end lost 2 bases, and 10 bases lay between the germline ends. Germline CDR1 and CDR2: DFQATT and SNEGSKA (reference sequence). There are 14 residues in the CDR3.

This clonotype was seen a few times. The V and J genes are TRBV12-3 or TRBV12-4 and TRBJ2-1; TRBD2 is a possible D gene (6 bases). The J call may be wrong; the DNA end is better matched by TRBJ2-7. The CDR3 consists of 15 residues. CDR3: CAVMLRGSSYNEQYF. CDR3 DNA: TGTGCCGTAATGCTACGGGGGAGCTCCTACAATGAGCAGTACTTC.

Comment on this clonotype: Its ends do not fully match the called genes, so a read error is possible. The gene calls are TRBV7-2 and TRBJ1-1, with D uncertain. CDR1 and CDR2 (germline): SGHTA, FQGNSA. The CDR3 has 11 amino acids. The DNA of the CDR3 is TGTGCCCGCAGCTCGCACCCTGAAGCTTTCTTT. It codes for CARSSHPEAFF.

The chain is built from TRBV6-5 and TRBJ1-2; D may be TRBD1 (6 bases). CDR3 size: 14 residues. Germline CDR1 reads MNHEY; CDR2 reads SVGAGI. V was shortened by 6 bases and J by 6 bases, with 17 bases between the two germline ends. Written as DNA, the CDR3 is TGTGCCAGCAGGTACGGCGAAGGGGGAGATGGCTACACCTTC. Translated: CASRYGEGGDGYTF.

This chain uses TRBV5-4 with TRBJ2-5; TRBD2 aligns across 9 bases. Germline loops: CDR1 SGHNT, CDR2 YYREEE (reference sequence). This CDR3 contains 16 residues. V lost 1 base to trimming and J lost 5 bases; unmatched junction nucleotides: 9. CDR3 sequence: CASSLPSGVTRETQYF. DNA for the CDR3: TGTGCCAGCAGCTTGCCTAGCGGGGTAACGAGGGAGACCCAGTACTTC.

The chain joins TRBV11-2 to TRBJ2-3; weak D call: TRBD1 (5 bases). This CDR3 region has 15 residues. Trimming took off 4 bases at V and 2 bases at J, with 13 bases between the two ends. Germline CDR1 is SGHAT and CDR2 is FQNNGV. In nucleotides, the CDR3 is TGTGCCAGCAGCTCAACAGGTCGGCCCACAGATACGCAGTATTTT. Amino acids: CASSSTGRPTDTQYF.

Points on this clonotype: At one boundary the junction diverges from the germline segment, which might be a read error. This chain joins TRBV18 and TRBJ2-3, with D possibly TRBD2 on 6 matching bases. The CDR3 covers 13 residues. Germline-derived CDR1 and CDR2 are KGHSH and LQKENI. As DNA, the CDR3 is TGTGCCGGCTCACGGGACTCCCCAGATACGCAGTATTTT. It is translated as CAGSRDSPDTQYF. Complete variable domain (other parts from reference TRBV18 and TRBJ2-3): NAGVMQNPRHLVRRRGQEARLRCSPMKGHSHVYWYRQLPEEGLKFMVYLQKENIIDESGMPKERFSAEFPKEGPSILRIQQVVRGDSAAYFCAGSRDSPDTQYFGPGTRLTVL.